This T cell receptor beta chain derives from a study of blood T cell repertoires in COVID-19 (dated by TCRdb to 2020 to 2021). About the study as a whole: Samples from collaborators originated in the United States, Italy and Spain and spanned both the acute and convalescent phases of COVID-19. Where HLA class I and class II types were available, the types were taken from metadata supplied by the sample provider, not from assay-based typing. Samples came from the ongoing ImmuneRACE study (first 160 participants) plus 1,254 subjects from 6 global collaborators. The material from the prospective study consisted of cDNA or gDNA derived from T cells, B-cell-depleted T cells, or PBMCs. A freely available public database, intended as a resource for researchers studying the immune response to SARS-CoV-2, is where the repertoires were released. Subjects who had been exposed to COVID-19, were actively infected with it, or had recovered from it provided the deeply sampled blood TCRbeta repertoires that made up the dataset. A de-identified subject ID, COVID-19 status, age in years and sex were almost always included in the sample metadata. Paper-wide results and their limitations: The quantity of clinical and demographic metadata differed by source and by participant and was supplied without curation.

TCRbeta CDR3 regions were amplified from genomic DNA using the immunoSEQ Assay, a bias-controlled multiplex PCR. The authors processed their data as follows. Within the assay, amplification of reference gene primers was used to estimate how many nucleated cells each sample contained. To quantify the absolute abundance of each unique TCRbeta CDR3 rearrangement, sequence reads were collapsed and filtered. Productive Simpson clonality was computed per sample as the square root of Simpson's diversity index over productive rearrangements. TCRdb holds this immuneACCESS table with in-frame rearrangements only. Some clones are missing; in checked studies, unresolved V genes explain under half, and the rest has no known cause. V and J calls and clone size are copied from that table; D and trimming were computed from the DNA. A total of roughly 200,000 clones appear in this sample, roughly four fifths of them only once. Of the sample, 4.4% falls within the top ten clones.

Looking up the germline V gene yields CDR1 SGHTA and CDR2 FQGTGA. Unmatched junction bases come to 0, with V trimmed by 3 bases and J by 1 base. The CDR3 starts with the cysteine, ends with the phenylalanine, and has 14 residues. The read is trimmed to its CDR3 DNA, 42 bases read in frame from base 1. Regarding this clone: It has no known antigen specificity. Per-base quality was not reported, and no clone a single base away is much larger than it.

The collaborating institutions used their own protocols to collect whole blood in K2EDTA tubes. For TCRbeta analysis, collaborators shipped samples in one of three forms: frozen whole blood, isolated PBMCs, or DNA extracted from either of those sample types. The sequencing input was peripheral blood. The sequence links TRBV7-3 to TRBJ2-3; 8 bases in the middle match TRBD1. The source of this sequence is a man in his forties or fifties with active or convalescent COVID-19. Read as DNA, the sequence is TGTGCCAGCAGCTTGGGACAGGGCACAGATACGCAGTATTTT. Its coded protein is CASSLGQGTDTQYF.